The subject of this entry is one TCR beta chain. This sample was included in a study of blood T cell repertoires in COVID-19. Study as a whole: Acute and convalescent COVID-19 samples came from the United States, Italy and Spain. In each case, the material was cDNA or gDNA derived from T cells, B-cell-depleted T cells, or PBMCs.

Original methodology: Researchers report that nucleated cell counts were estimated from reference gene primer amplification. Sequencing was performed with immunoSEQ multiplex PCR; in TCRdb, only in-frame clones are kept and a portion is missing. V, J and clone size were drawn from that table, and D and trimming were deduced from the DNA. The data hold tens of thousands of clones, with 65% to 85% observed a single time. V dropped 7 bases and J dropped 2 bases, with 11 bases sitting between them. This CDR3 contains 14 residues. Germline CDR1 is MNHEY and CDR2 is SMNVEV (reference sequence). The sequencing sample was made of peripheral blood. The clonotype originates from a human donor in a cohort sampled during active COVID-19. The rearrangement uses TRBV27 and TRBJ2-2; D unresolved. The CDR3 region is CASTKRLNTGELFF. For the CDR3, the DNA is TGTGCCAGCACTAAGAGGCTAAACACCGGGGAGCTGTTTTTT.